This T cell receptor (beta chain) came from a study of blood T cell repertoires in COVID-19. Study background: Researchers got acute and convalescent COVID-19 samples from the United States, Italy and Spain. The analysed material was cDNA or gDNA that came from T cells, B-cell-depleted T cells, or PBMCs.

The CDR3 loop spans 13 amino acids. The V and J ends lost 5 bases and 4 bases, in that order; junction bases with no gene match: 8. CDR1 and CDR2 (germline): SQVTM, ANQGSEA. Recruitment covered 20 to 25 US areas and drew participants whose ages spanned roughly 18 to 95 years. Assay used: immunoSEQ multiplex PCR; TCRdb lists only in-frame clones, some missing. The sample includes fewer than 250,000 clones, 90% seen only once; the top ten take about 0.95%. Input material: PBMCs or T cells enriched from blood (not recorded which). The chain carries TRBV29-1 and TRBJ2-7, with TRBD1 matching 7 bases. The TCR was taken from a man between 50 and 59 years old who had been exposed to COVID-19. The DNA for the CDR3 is TGCAGCGTTCTGGGACAGTCAACGTACGAGCAGTACTTC. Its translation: CSVLGQSTYEQYF.